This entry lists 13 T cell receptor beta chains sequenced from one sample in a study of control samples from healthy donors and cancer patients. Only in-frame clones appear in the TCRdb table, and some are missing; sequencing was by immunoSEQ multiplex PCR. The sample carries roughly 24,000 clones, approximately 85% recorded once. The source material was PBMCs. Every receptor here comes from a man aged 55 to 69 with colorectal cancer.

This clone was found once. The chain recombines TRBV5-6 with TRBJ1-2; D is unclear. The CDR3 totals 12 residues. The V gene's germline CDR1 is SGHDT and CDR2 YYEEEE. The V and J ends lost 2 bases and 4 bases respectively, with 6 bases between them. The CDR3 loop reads CASSFGFYGYTF. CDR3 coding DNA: TGTGCCAGCAGCTTCGGGTTCTATGGCTACACCTTC.

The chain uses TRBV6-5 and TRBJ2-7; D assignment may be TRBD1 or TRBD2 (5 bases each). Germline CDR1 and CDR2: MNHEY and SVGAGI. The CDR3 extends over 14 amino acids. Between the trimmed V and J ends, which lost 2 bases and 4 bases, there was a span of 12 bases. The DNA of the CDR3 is TGTGCCAGCAGTTACCGGGACGGAGAATACGAGCAGTACTTC. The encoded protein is CASSYRDGEYEQYF.

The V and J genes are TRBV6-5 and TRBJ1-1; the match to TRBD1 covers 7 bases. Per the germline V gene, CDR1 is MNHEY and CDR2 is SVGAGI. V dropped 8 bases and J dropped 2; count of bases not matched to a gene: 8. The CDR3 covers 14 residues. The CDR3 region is CASEDRSINTEAFF. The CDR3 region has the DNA TGTGCCAGCGAGGACAGGTCCATCAACACTGAAGCTTTCTTT.

The CDR3 here is CASSLMTDDSPLHF. CDR3 DNA: TGTGCCAGCAGCTTAATGACAGACGATTCACCCCTCCACTTT. The chain combines TRBV7-9 with TRBJ1-6, with D maybe TRBD1 (5 bases). From germline, CDR1 is SEHNR and CDR2 FQNEAQ (reference sequence). This CDR3 has 14 amino acids. The V end was cut by 2 bases, the J end by 8 bases, with 10 bases between. The full variable domain, rest sourced from reference TRBV7-9 and TRBJ1-6, is DTGVSQNPRHKITKRGQNVTFRCDPISEHNRLYWYRQTLGQGPEFLTYFQNEAQLEKSRLLSDRFSAERPKGSFSTLEIQRTEQGDSAMYLCASSLMTDDSPLHFGNGTRLTVT.

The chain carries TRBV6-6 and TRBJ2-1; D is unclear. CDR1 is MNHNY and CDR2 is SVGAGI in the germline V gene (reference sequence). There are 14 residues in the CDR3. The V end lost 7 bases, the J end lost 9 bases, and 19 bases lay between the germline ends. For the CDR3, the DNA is TGTGCCAGCATCCGGACCTCCTCGAAGGGTGAGCAGTTCTTC. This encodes CASIRTSSKGEQFF.

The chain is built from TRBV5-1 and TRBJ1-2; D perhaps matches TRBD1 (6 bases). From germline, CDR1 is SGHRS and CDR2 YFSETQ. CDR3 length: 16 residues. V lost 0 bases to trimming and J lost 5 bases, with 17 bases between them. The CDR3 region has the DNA TGCGCCAGCAGCTTGGCTGTCGGGGGGCAGGGATATGGCTACACCTTC. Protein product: CASSLAVGGQGYGYTF.

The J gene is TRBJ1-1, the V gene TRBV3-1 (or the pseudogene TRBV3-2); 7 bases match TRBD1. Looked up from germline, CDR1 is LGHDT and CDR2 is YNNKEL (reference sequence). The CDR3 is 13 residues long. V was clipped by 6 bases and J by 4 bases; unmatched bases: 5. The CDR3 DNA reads TGTGCCAGCAGTCAACAGGGGTCCACTGAAGCTTTCTTT. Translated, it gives CASSQQGSTEAFF.

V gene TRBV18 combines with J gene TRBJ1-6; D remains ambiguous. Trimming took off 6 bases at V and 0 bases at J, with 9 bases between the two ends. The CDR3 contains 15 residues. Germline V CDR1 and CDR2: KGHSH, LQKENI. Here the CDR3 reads CASSRDSSYNSPLHF. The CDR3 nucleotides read TGTGCCAGCTCGCGGGATAGCTCCTATAATTCACCCCTCCACTTT. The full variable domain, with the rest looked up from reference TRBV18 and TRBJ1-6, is NAGVMQNPRHLVRRRGQEARLRCSPMKGHSHVYWYRQLPEEGLKFMVYLQKENIIDESGMPKERFSAEFPKEGPSILRIQQVVRGDSAAYFCASSRDSSYNSPLHFGNGTRLTVT.

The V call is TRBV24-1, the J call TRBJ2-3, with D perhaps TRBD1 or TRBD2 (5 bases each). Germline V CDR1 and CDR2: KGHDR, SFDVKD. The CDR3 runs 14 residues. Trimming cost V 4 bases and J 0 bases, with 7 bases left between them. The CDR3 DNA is TGTGCCACCAGTGAAGGGGACAGCACAGATACGCAGTATTTT. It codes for CATSEGDSTDTQYF.

The DNA for the CDR3 is TGTGCCAGCACCCAGGTGGGGAATGAAAAACTGTTTTTT. This gives the protein CASTQVGNEKLFF. The gene calls are TRBV6-5 and TRBJ1-4; no clear D gene. This CDR3 comprises 13 residues. Germline-derived CDR1 and CDR2 are MNHEY and SVGAGI. The V end was cut by 7 bases, the J end by 5 bases, with 11 bases between.

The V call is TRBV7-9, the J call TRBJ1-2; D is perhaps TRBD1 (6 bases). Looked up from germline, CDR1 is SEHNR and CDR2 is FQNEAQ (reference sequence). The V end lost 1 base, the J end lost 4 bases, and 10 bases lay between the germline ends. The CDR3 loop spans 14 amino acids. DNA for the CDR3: TGTGCCAGCAGCTTAGGGGGACAAGTCTATGGCTACACCTTC. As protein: CASSLGGQVYGYTF.

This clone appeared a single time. The CDR3 DNA is TGCAGCGGGGGGACTAGCGCTTACAATGAGCAGTTCTTC. Protein product: CSGGTSAYNEQFF. V gene TRBV29-1 combines with J gene TRBJ2-1, with 10 nucleotides matching TRBD2. The CDR3 spans 13 residues. Germline trimming cut 7 bases from V and 4 bases from J; bases unmatched to any gene: 4. Looked up from germline, CDR1 is SQVTM and CDR2 is ANQGSEA.

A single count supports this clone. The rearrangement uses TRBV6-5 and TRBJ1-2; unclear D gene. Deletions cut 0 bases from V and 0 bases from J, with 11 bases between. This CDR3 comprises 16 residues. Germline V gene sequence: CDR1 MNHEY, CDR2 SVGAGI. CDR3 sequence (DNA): TGTGCCAGCAGTTACTCGGGCCGGATTCCTAACTATGGCTACACCTTC. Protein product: CASSYSGRIPNYGYTF.